The present T cell receptor (beta chain) was sequenced within a study of blood T cell repertoires in COVID-19. At the level of the study: From the United States, Italy and Spain came samples of acute and convalescent COVID-19. Sample material is recorded as cDNA or gDNA derived from T cells, B-cell-depleted T cells, or PBMCs.

Authors' processing steps: Cell counts per sample came from amplifying reference gene primers. TCRdb keeps only in-frame clones here, not all; method: immunoSEQ multiplex PCR. That table is the source of V, J and clone size, and D and trimming were worked out from the DNA. The sample lists 50,000 or so clones, around four fifths occurring once. V trimming: 4 bases; J trimming: 2 bases; junction bases outside the gene matches: 8. Germline V CDR1 and CDR2: SGDLS, YYNGEE. The CDR3 has 15 amino acids. This clonotype originated in a man aged 40-49 years with acute or convalescent COVID-19. J is TRBJ1-2 and V is TRBV9; 7 bases agree with TRBD1. The sequenced material came from peripheral blood. The CDR3 nucleotides read TGTGCCAGCAGCTCCGGGACAGCCCGAAACTATGGCTACACCTTC. Translated: CASSSGTARNYGYTF.